The rows below give T cell receptor beta chains drawn from one sample of a study of T-cell reconstitution after alpha-beta-depleted transplantation in children. TCRdb re-called the PCR reads with MiXCR, one entry per CDR3 protein. The profile shows a few hundred thousand distinct CDR3 sequences, around 10% of them singletons. Sequencing was performed on PBMCs from the stem cell graft donor, taken from the stem cell graft. These receptors were taken from a human donor who donated a stem cell graft to a child with acute lymphoblastic leukemia. CDR3s include the opening cysteine and the closing phenylalanine or tryptophan. Fields, in order: J gene, clone size, D gene, V gene, CDR3 DNA, CDR3 protein. D genes are given only for firm matches. Only some rows state a clone size, as once, few, many or a class for expanded clones.

J: TRBJ2-1
size: few
D: .
V: TRBV7-3
DNA: TGTGCCAGCAGTTCTCAGCGGAACTACAATGAGCAGTTCTTC
CDR3: CASSSQRNYNEQFF

J: TRBJ2-3
size: many
D: .
V: TRBV29-1
DNA: TGCAGCGCTCAGATGGATACGCAGTATTTT
CDR3: CSAQMDTQYF

J: TRBJ2-4
size: few
D: .
V: TRBV7-8
DNA: TGTGCCAGCAGCGCCGGGACTTCCTCCTTTCAGTACTTC
CDR3: CASSAGTSSFQYF

J: TRBJ2-3
size: few
D: TRBD2
V: TRBV6-1
DNA: TGTGCCAGCAGCCGAGGACTAGCGGGAGGCCAGGATACGCAGTATTTT
CDR3: CASSRGLAGGQDTQYF

J: TRBJ2-7
size: .
D: .
V: TRBV7-9
DNA: TGTGCCAGCAGCTCTACACTTAGAGTCTGGGGGAACTACGAGCAGTACTTC
CDR3: CASSSTLRVWGNYEQYF

J: TRBJ2-5
size: many
D: .
V: TRBV7-8
DNA: TGTGCCAGCAGCTTAGCGCTGAGGGACCAAGAGACCCAGTACTTC
CDR3: CASSLALRDQETQYF

J: TRBJ2-7
size: many
D: .
V: TRBV5-6
DNA: TGTGCCAGCACCTTCAGGGGTTATTCCTACGAGCAGTACTTC
CDR3: CASTFRGYSYEQYF

J: TRBJ2-7
size: .
D: TRBD2
V: TRBV27
DNA: TGTGCCAGCAGTTTGAGACTAGCGGGGGTCTACGAGCAGTACTTC
CDR3: CASSLRLAGVYEQYF

J: TRBJ1-3
size: few
D: .
V: TRBV4-1
DNA: TGCGCCAGCAGCCAAGATGGGCAGGTTGGAAACACCATATATTTT
CDR3: CASSQDGQVGNTIYF

J: TRBJ2-5
size: .
D: .
V: TRBV5-1
DNA: TGCGCCAGCAGCTCCTATCGGAGCCGAGAGACCCAGTACTTC
CDR3: CASSSYRSRETQYF

J: TRBJ2-1
size: .
D: TRBD2
V: TRBV7-2
DNA: TGTGCCAGCAGCTTAGTGAGCGGGACCTACAATGAGCAGTTCTTC
CDR3: CASSLVSGTYNEQFF

J: TRBJ2-7
size: .
D: .
V: TRBV20-1
DNA: TGCAGTGCTGGGGACCCCTACGAGCAGTACTTC
CDR3: CSAGDPYEQYF

J: TRBJ2-3
size: few
D: .
V: TRBV7-9
DNA: TGTGCCAGCAGCTTATTCCCTGGCCGCACAGATACGCAGTATTTT
CDR3: CASSLFPGRTDTQYF

J: TRBJ2-7
size: .
D: .
V: TRBV3-1
DNA: TGTGCCAGCAGCCAAGACGGCGCATGGGGAAACTACGAGCAGTACTTC
CDR3: CASSQDGAWGNYEQYF

J: TRBJ2-1
size: many
D: TRBD2
V: TRBV11-1
DNA: TGTGCCAGCAGCTTAGCGGGAGGGACTAGCGGTTACAATGAGCAGTTCTTC
CDR3: CASSLAGGTSGYNEQFF

J: TRBJ1-1
size: .
D: .
V: TRBV20-1
DNA: TGCAGTGCCTCCCTCGGGGGCTCACCCAACACTGAAGCTTTCTTT
CDR3: CSASLGGSPNTEAFF

J: TRBJ2-3
size: .
D: .
V: TRBV20-1
DNA: TGCAGTGCTGGAAGACCGGGGACCCCCGATACGCAGTATTTT
CDR3: CSAGRPGTPDTQYF

J: TRBJ1-2
size: few
D: TRBD1
V: TRBV29-1
DNA: TGCAGCGTTCGTGAGGGGGCAGGAAACTATGGCTACACCTTC
CDR3: CSVREGAGNYGYTF

J: TRBJ2-1
size: .
D: .
V: TRBV9
DNA: TGTGCCAGCAGCGTAGCTCCGCTAGCCAATGAGCAGTTCTTC
CDR3: CASSVAPLANEQFF

J: TRBJ2-2
size: few
D: TRBD2
V: TRBV4-1
DNA: TGCGCCAGCAGCCAAGAGGGAACTAGCGGCACCGGGGAGCTGTTTTTT
CDR3: CASSQEGTSGTGELFF

J: TRBJ2-7
size: few
D: TRBD2
V: TRBV25-1
DNA: TGTGCCAGCAGTGCCGGGACTAGCTACTGGCTCGAGCAGTACTTC
CDR3: CASSAGTSYWLEQYF

J: TRBJ2-7
size: .
D: .
V: TRBV4-1
DNA: TGCGCCAGCAGCCAACACTTGGTACGCTACGAGCAGTACTTC
CDR3: CASSQHLVRYEQYF

J: TRBJ2-5
size: few
D: .
V: TRBV6-1
DNA: TGTGCCAGCAGCCTCATACGAAAAGAGACCCAGTACTTC
CDR3: CASSLIRKETQYF

J: TRBJ2-7
size: many
D: .
V: TRBV5-1
DNA: TGCGCCAGCAGCTTCATTTCGGGGCGAAGCTCCTACGAGCAGTACTTC
CDR3: CASSFISGRSSYEQYF

J: TRBJ2-1
size: many
D: TRBD2
V: TRBV20-1
DNA: TGCAGTGCTAGGAGCCCTAGCGGGAGAGGTGAGCAGTTCTTC
CDR3: CSARSPSGRGEQFF

J: TRBJ1-5
size: few
D: .
V: TRBV24-1
DNA: TGTGCCACCAGTGATCCGTCCACGCCCCAGCATTTT
CDR3: CATSDPSTPQHF

J: TRBJ2-7
size: few
D: .
V: TRBV28
DNA: TGTGCCAGCAGTTTAACTAGTCTCTACAACGAGCAGTACTTC
CDR3: CASSLTSLYNEQYF

J: TRBJ2-6
size: .
D: TRBD1
V: TRBV5-1
DNA: TGCGCCAGCCACAGGGGGCCCGGCCCCTCTGGGGCCAACGTCCTGACTTTC
CDR3: CASHRGPGPSGANVLTF

J: TRBJ2-4
size: .
D: TRBD2
V: TRBV28
DNA: TGTGCCAGCAGTTTGCCGCTAGCGGGAGCAGCCAAAAACATTCAGTACTTC
CDR3: CASSLPLAGAAKNIQYF

J: TRBJ2-1
size: many
D: TRBD2
V: TRBV30
DNA: TGTGCCTGGAGTTTGACGGGAGGGCCGGGGCAGTTCTTC
CDR3: CAWSLTGGPGQFF

J: TRBJ2-5
size: .
D: .
V: TRBV27
DNA: TGTGCCAGCAGTTTATGGTCTCCGTATGCCCAAGAGACCCAGTACTTC
CDR3: CASSLWSPYAQETQYF

J: TRBJ1-2
size: many
D: .
V: TRBV5-1
DNA: TGCGCCAGCAGCTTGGAAGCAGGGGAAGGAGGCTACACCTTC
CDR3: CASSLEAGEGGYTF

J: TRBJ2-3
size: .
D: .
V: TRBV7-9
DNA: TGTGCCAGCAGCTCAATGGGGACTAGCACAGATACGCAGTATTTT
CDR3: CASSSMGTSTDTQYF

J: TRBJ2-3
size: .
D: .
V: TRBV5-5
DNA: TGTGCCAGCAGCTTGCTTTTAGGGATAAATACGCAGTATTTT
CDR3: CASSLLLGINTQYF

J: TRBJ2-1
size: .
D: .
V: TRBV29-1
DNA: TGCAGCGCCCTCCGACCAGGGAAATCCTACAATGAGCAGTTCTTC
CDR3: CSALRPGKSYNEQFF

J: TRBJ1-2
size: once
D: TRBD1
V: TRBV5-1
DNA: TGCGCCCGCAGCTTGTTGGCAGGGGGCGATGGCTACACCTTC
CDR3: CARSLLAGGDGYTF